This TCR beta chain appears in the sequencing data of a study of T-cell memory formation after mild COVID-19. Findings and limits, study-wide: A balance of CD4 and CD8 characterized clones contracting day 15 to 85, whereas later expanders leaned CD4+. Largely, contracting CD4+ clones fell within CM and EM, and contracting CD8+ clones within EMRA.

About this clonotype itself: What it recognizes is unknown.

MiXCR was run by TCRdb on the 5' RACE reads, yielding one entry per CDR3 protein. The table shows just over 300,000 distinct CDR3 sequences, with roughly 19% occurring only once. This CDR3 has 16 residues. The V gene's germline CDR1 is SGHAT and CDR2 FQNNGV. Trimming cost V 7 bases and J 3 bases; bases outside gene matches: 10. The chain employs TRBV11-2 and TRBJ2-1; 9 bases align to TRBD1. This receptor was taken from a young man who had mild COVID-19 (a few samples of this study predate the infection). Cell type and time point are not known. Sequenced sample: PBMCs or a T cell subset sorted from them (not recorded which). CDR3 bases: TGTGCCAGCACTGGAGGAGGGACAGGGCACTACAATGAGCAGTTCTTC. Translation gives CASTGGGTGHYNEQFF.